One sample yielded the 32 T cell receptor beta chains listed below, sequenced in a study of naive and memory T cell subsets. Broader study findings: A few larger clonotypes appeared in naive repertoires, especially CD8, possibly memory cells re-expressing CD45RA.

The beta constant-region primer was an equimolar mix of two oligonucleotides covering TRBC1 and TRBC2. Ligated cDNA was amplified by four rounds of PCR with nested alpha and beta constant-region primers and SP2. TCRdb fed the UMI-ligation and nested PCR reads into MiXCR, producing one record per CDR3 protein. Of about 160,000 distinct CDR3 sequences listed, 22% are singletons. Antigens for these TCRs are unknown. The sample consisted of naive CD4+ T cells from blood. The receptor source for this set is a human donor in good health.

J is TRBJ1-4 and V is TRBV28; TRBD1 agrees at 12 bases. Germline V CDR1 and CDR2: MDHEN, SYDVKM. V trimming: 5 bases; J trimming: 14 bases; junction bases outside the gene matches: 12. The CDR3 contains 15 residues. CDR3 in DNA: TGTGCCAGCAGTCGGCTCGGGACAGGGGGCATTTGGCTGTTTTTT. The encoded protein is CASSRLGTGGIWLFF.

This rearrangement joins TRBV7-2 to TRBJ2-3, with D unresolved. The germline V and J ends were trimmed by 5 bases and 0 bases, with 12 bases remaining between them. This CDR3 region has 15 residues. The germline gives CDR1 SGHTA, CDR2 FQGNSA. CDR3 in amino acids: CASSHKGASTDTQYF. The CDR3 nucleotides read TGTGCCAGCAGCCATAAGGGTGCTAGCACAGATACGCAGTATTTT.

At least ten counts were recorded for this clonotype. In nucleotides, the CDR3 is TGCAGCACCCCCGGGGCTAGCGGGAGAAATACGCAGTATTTT. This encodes CSTPGASGRNTQYF. The J gene is TRBJ2-3, the V gene TRBV29-1; 10 bases map to TRBD2. The germline gives CDR1 SQVTM, CDR2 ANQGSEA. This CDR3 has 14 residues. V was clipped by 8 bases and J by 7 bases; unmatched bases: 12.

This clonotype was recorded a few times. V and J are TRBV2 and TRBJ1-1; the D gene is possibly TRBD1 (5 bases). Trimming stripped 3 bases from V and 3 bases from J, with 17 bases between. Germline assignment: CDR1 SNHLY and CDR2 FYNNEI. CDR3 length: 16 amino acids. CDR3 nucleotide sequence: TGTGCCAGCAGTGATCACGGGCTTGGGGGGGACACTGAAGCTTTCTTT. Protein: CASSDHGLGGDTEAFF.

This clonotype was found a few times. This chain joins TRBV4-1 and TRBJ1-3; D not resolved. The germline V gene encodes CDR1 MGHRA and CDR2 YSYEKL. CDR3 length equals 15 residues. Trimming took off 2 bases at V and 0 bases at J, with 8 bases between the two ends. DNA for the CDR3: TGCGCCAGCAGCCAAACAACGAGCTCTGGAAACACCATATATTTT. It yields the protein CASSQTTSSGNTIYF.

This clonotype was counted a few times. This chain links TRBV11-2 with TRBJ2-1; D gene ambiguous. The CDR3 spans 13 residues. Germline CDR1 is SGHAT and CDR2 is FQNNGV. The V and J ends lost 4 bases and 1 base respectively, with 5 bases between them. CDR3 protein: CASSSTSYNEQFF. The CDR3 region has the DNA TGTGCCAGCAGCTCGACGTCCTACAATGAGCAGTTCTTC.

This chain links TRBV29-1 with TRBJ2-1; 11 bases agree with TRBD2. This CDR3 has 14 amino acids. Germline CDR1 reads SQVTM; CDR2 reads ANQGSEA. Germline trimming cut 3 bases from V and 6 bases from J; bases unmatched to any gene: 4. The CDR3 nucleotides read TGCAGCGTTGAGTTAGCGGGAGGGGGCAATGAGCAGTTCTTC. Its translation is CSVELAGGGNEQFF.

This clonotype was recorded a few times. The CDR3 bases are TGTGCCAGCAGTAGACAGAATGAAGCTTTCTTT. This translates into CASSRQNEAFF. The chain is built from TRBV3-1 and TRBJ1-1; perhaps TRBD1 as D (5 bases). Trimming took 6 bases from V and 7 from J, leaving 9 bases between them. Germline V gene lookup returns CDR1 LGHDT and CDR2 YNNKEL (reference sequence). The CDR3 covers 11 residues.

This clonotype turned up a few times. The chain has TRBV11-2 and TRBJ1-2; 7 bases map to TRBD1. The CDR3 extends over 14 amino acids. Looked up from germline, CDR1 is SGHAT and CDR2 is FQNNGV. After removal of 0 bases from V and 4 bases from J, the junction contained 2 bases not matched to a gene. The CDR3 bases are TGTGCCAGCAGCTTAGAGGACAGGTTCTATGGCTACACCTTC. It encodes CASSLEDRFYGYTF.

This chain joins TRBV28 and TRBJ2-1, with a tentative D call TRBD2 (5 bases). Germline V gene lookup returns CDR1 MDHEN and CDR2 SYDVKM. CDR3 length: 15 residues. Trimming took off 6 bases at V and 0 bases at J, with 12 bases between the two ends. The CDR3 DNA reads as TGTGCCAGCAGCCAGCGGTCCCGCTCCTACAATGAGCAGTTCTTC. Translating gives CASSQRSRSYNEQFF. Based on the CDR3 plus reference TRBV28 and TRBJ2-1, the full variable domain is DVKVTQSSRYLVKRTGEKVFLECVQDMDHENMFWYRQDPGLGLRLIYFSYDVKMKEKGDIPEGYSVSREKKERFSLILESASTNQTSMYLCASSQRSRSYNEQFFGPGTRLTVL.

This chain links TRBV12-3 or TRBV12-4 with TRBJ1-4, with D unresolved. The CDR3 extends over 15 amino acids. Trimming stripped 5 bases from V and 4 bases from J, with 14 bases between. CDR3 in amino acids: CASSARSRINEKLFF. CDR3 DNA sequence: TGTGCCAGCAGTGCCCGGTCGCGGATTAATGAAAAACTGTTTTTT.

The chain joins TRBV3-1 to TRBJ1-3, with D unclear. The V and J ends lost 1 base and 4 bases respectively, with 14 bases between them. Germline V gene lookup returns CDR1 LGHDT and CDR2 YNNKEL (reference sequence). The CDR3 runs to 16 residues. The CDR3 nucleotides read TGTGCCAGCAGCCAAGTGCGCTCGGCGGGAGGAAACACCATATATTTT. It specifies CASSQVRSAGGNTIYF.

In DNA form, the CDR3 reads TGTGCCAGCATAAGAGCCCCTGTGAACACTGAAGCTTTCTTT. Protein: CASIRAPVNTEAFF. This chain connects TRBV6-2 or TRBV6-3 to TRBJ1-1; D not certain. The CDR3 is made up of 14 amino acids. CDR1 and CDR2 (germline): MNHEY, SVGEGT. The V and J ends lost 7 bases and 0 bases respectively, with 12 bases between them.

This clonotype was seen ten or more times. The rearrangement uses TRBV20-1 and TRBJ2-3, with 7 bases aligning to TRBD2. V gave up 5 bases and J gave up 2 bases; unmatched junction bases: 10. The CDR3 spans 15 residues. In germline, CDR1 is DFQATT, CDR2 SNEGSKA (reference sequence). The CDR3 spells CSASAGAGFTDTQYF. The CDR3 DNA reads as TGCAGTGCTTCCGCGGGAGCGGGGTTCACAGATACGCAGTATTTT.

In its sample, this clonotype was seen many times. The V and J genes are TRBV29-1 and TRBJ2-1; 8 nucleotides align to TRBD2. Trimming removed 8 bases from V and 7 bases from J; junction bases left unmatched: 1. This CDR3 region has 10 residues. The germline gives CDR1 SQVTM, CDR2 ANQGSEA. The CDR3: CSPGGNEQFF. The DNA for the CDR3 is TGCAGCCCGGGAGGGAATGAGCAGTTCTTC.

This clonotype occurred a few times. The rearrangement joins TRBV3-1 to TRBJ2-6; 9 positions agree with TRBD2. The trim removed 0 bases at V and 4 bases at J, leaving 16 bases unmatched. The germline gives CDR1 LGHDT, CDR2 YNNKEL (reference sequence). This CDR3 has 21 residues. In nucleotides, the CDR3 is TGTGCCAGCAGCCAAGATGCAGGGCTCGCGGGAGGGCCGTTGGGGGCCAACGTCCTGACTTTC. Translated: CASSQDAGLAGGPLGANVLTF. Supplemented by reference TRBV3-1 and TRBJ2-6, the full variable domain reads DTAVSQTPKYLVTQMGNDKSIKCEQNLGHDTMYWYKQDSKKFLKIMFSYNNKELIINETVPNRFSPKSPDKAHLNLHINSLELGDSAVYFCASSQDAGLAGGPLGANVLTFGAGSRLTVL.

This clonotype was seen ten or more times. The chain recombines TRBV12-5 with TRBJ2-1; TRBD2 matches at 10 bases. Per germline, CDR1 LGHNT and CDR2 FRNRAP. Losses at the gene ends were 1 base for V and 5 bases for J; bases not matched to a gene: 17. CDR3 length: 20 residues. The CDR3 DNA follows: TGTGCTAGTGGTTTGGGGGCCGGGGTAAGTAGCGGGAGGAGGCACAATGAGCAGTTCTTC. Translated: CASGLGAGVSSGRRHNEQFF.

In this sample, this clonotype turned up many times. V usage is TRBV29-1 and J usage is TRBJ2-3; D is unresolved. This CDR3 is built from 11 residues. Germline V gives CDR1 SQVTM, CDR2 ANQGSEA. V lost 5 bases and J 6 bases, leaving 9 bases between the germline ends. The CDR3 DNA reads TGCAGCGTTCGACCGACGGATACGCAGTATTTT. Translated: CSVRPTDTQYF.

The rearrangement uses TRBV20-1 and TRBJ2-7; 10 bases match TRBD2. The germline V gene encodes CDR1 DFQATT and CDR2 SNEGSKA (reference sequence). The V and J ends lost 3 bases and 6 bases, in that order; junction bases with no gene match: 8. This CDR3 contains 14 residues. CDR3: CSARAPSGSAEQYF. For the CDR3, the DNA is TGCAGTGCTAGGGCCCCTAGCGGGAGCGCCGAGCAGTACTTC.

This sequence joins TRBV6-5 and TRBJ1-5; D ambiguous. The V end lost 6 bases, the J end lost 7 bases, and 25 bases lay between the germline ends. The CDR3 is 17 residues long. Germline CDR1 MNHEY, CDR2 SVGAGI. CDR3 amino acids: CASRLRVREKVAQPQHF. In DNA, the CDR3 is TGTGCCAGCAGATTACGAGTCCGGGAAAAAGTAGCGCAGCCCCAGCATTTT.

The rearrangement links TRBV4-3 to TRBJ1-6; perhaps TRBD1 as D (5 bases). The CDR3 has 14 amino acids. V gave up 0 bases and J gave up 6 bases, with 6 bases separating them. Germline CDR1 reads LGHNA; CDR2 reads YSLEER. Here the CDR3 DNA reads TGCGCCAGCAGCCAAGACAGGGCTAATTCACCCCTCCACTTT. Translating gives CASSQDRANSPLHF.

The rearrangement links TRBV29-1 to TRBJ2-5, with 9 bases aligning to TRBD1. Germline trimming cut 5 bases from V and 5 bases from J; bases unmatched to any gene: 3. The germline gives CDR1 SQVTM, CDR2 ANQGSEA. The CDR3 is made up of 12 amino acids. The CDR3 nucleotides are TGCAGCGTTAGGACAGGGGTTGAGACCCAGTACTTC. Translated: CSVRTGVETQYF.

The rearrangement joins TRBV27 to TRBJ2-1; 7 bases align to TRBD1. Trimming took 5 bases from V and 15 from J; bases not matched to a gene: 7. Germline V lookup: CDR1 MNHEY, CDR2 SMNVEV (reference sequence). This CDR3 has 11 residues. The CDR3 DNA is TGTGCCAGCAGTCGGACAGGTGCATGGTTCTTC. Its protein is CASSRTGAWFF.

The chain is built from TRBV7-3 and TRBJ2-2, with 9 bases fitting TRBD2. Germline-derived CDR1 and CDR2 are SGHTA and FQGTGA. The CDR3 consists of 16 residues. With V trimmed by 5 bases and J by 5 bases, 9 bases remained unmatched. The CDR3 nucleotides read TGTGCCAGCAGCCCCCTGACTAGCGGAGGAACCGGGGAGCTGTTTTTT. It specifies CASSPLTSGGTGELFF.

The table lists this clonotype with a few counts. CDR3 DNA: TGTGCCAGCAAGGACAATGAGCAGTTCTTC. Amino acid sequence: CASKDNEQFF. The V gene is TRBV28, the J gene TRBJ2-1, with D unresolved. V shed 7 bases and J shed 5 bases, with 3 bases lying between them. The CDR3 covers 10 residues. Germline CDR1 MDHEN, CDR2 SYDVKM.

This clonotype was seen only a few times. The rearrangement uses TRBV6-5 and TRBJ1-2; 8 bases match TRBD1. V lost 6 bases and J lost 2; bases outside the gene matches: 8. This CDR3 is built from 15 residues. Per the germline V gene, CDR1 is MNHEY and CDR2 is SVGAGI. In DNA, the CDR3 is TGTGCCAGCAGCATAGCGGACAGGGCGAACTATGGCTACACCTTC. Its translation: CASSIADRANYGYTF.

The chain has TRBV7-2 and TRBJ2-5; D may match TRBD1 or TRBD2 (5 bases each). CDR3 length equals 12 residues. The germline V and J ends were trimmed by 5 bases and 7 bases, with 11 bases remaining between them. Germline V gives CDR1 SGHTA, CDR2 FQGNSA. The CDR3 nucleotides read TGTGCCAGCAGCCGAGGGGCGATGACCCAGTACTTC. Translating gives CASSRGAMTQYF.

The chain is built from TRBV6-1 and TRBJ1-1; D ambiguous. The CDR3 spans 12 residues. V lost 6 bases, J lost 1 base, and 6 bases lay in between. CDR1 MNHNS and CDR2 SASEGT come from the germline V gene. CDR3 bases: TGTGCCAGCAGGATGAAGAACACTGAAGCTTTCTTT. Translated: CASRMKNTEAFF.

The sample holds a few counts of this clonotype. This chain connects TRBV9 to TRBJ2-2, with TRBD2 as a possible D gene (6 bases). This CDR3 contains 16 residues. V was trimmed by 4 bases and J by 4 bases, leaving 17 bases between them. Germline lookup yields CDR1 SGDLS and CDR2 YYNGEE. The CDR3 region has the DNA TGTGCCAGCAGCCCCCAGGCGGGGTCGTCCACCGGGGAGCTGTTTTTT. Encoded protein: CASSPQAGSSTGELFF.

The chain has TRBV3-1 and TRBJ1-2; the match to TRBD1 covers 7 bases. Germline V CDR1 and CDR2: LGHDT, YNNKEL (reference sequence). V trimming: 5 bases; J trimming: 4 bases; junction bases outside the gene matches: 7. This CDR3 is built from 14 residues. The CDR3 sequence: CASSGDSLAYGYTF. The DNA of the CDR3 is TGTGCCAGCAGCGGGGACAGTCTTGCCTATGGCTACACCTTC.

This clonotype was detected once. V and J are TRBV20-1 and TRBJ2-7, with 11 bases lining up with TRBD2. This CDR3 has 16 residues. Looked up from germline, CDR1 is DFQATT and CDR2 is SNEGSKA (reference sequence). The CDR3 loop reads CSDQRRGLAVTYEQYF. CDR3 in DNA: TGCAGCGACCAAAGACGGGGACTAGCGGTAACCTACGAGCAGTACTTC.

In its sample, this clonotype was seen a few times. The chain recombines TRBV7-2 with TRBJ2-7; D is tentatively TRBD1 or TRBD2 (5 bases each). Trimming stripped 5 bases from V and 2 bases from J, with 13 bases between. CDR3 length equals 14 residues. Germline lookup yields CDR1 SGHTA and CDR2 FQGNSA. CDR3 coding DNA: TGTGCCAGCAGCACCGGGACGGTTACCTACGAGCAGTACTTC. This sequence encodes CASSTGTVTYEQYF.